Following are 26 T cell receptor beta chains from one sample sequenced in a study of shared clonotypes between healthy human individuals. Method: immunoSEQ multiplex PCR; TCRdb's copy keeps in-frame clones and lacks some. The table lists some 660,000 clones, 73% of them singletons, with around 2% in the top ten. The material sequenced was memory CD4+ T cells sorted from blood. Subset of the sample: CD45RA-negative fraction. Receptors were obtained from a woman between 25 and 40 years old in good health.

The chain couples TRBV6-1 to TRBJ1-5; 7 bases are a match to TRBD1. Germline CDR1 MNHNS, CDR2 SASEGT. The V and J ends lost 1 base and 6 bases, in that order; junction bases with no gene match: 6. This CDR3 spans 15 amino acids. The CDR3 DNA reads TGTGCCAGCAGTGAAGAGGAAGGGGGCGGTCAGCCCCAGCATTTT. It is translated as CASSEEEGGGQPQHF.

This clone is a singleton in its sample. The CDR3 loop reads CASISAGPGYEQYF. The CDR3 DNA reads as TGTGCCAGCATATCGGCGGGGCCTGGCTACGAGCAGTACTTC. This chain joins TRBV6-1 and TRBJ2-7; possibly TRBD2 for D (6 bases). The V gene lost 7 bases and the J gene lost 3 bases, with 16 bases spanning the gap. There are 14 residues in the CDR3. CDR1 is MNHNS and CDR2 is SASEGT in the germline V gene.

The rearrangement joins TRBV10-3 to TRBJ2-7; D unclear. The V end was cut by 6 bases, the J end by 7 bases, with 13 bases between. CDR1 and CDR2 (germline): ENHRY, SYGVKD. The CDR3 runs 12 residues. CDR3 sequence (DNA): TGTGCCATCAGCCCCTCTTCTCTGGAGCAGTACTTC. It is translated as CAISPSSLEQYF.

This clone was detected a few times. The genes are TRBV2 and TRBJ2-6, with D possibly being TRBD1 (6 bases). V was shortened by 5 bases and J by 3 bases, with 26 bases between the two germline ends. This CDR3 spans 20 amino acids. Germline lookup yields CDR1 SNHLY and CDR2 FYNNEI. The CDR3 loop reads CASSKRVAGGGMRGANVLTF. The CDR3, as DNA: TGTGCCAGCAGTAAGCGTGTGGCTGGGGGCGGAATGCGTGGGGCCAACGTCCTGACTTTC.

This clone was seen just once. The gene calls are TRBV27 and TRBJ2-3; D may correspond to TRBD1 or TRBD2 (6 bases each). The CDR3 is 16 amino acids. Germline CDR1 MNHEY, CDR2 SMNVEV (reference sequence). V was trimmed by 2 bases and J by 0 bases, leaving 12 bases between them. CDR3 amino acids: CASSLKGGSSTDTQYF. Here the CDR3 DNA reads TGTGCCAGCAGTTTAAAGGGGGGTTCTAGCACAGATACGCAGTATTTT.

This clone has just a few counts. This chain uses TRBV27 with TRBJ2-5, with a possible D match to TRBD1 (6 bases). With 3 bases removed from V and 3 bases from J, the gap between germline ends came to 14 bases. Germline loops: CDR1 MNHEY, CDR2 SMNVEV (reference sequence). This CDR3 has 15 amino acids. The CDR3 loop is CASSFWQGRKETQYF. For the CDR3, the DNA is TGTGCCAGCAGTTTTTGGCAGGGGCGGAAAGAGACCCAGTACTTC.

The V and J genes are TRBV19 and TRBJ1-5; weak D call: TRBD1 (6 bases). CDR1 and CDR2 from the germline V gene are LNHDA and SQIVND (reference sequence). V dropped 6 bases and J dropped 3 bases, with 27 bases sitting between them. The CDR3 consists of 19 residues. The DNA for the CDR3 is TGTGCCAGTAGCTTGTCCGCCCCCTCGCCAGGGGTCGCCAATCAGCCCCAGCATTTT. It translates to CASSLSAPSPGVANQPQHF.

This clone was seen a single time. The V call is TRBV29-1, the J call TRBJ2-2; TRBD2 matches at 8 bases. V shed 4 bases and J 5 bases; nucleotides not matched to a gene: 9. The length of the CDR3 is 15 residues. CDR1 and CDR2 from the germline V gene are SQVTM and ANQGSEA. In DNA, the CDR3 is TGCAGCGTTGGGGGCGGGAGGTCGCGGACCGGGGAGCTGTTTTTT. Amino acid sequence: CSVGGGRSRTGELFF.

V gene TRBV6-1 combines with J gene TRBJ2-2; D is unclear. This CDR3 comprises 11 residues. The germline V gene has CDR1 MNHNS and CDR2 SASEGT. The germline V and J ends were trimmed by 10 bases and 7 bases, with 10 bases remaining between them. The CDR3 bases are TGTGCCACCTCGCTCGGCGGGGAGCTGTTTTTT. Encoded protein: CATSLGGELFF.

The chain combines TRBV28 with TRBJ1-2; D is ambiguous. CDR3 length equals 11 residues. V was shortened by 5 bases and J by 5 bases, with 6 bases between the two germline ends. From germline, CDR1 is MDHEN and CDR2 SYDVKM. The CDR3 spells CASSMGYGYTF. DNA of the CDR3: TGTGCCAGCAGTATGGGTTATGGCTACACCTTC.

The chain couples TRBV7-2 to TRBJ2-7; 8 nucleotides line up with TRBD1. Germline CDR1 reads SGHTA; CDR2 reads FQGNSA. The V segment lost 5 bases and the J segment 7 bases; nucleotides outside the gene matches: 10. This CDR3 region has 14 residues. The CDR3: CASSDVDRGREQYF. The CDR3 DNA reads TGTGCCAGCAGCGACGTAGACAGGGGAAGGGAGCAGTACTTC.

The genes are TRBV5-1 and TRBJ1-1; D gene uncertain. CDR3 size: 13 residues. With 4 bases removed from V and 0 bases from J, the gap between germline ends came to 7 bases. Germline-derived CDR1 and CDR2 are SGHRS and YFSETQ. The CDR3 sequence is CASSVSMNTEAFF. CDR3 DNA: TGCGCCAGCAGCGTTTCTATGAACACTGAAGCTTTCTTT.

CDR3 nucleotide sequence: TGTGCCAGCAGTTTTCGTGTTCGGGACAGTGAAGCTTTCTTT. It translates to CASSFRVRDSEAFF. V usage is TRBV28 and J usage is TRBJ1-1, with 7 nucleotides matching TRBD1. The CDR3 runs to 14 residues. Germline CDR1 reads MDHEN; CDR2 reads SYDVKM. V gave up 3 bases and J gave up 7 bases; unmatched junction bases: 8.

The rearrangement joins TRBV6-5 to TRBJ2-1; no reliable D call. Germline CDR1 and CDR2: MNHEY and SVGAGI. V was trimmed by 2 bases and J by 7 bases, leaving 9 bases between them. The length of the CDR3 is 13 residues. The CDR3 coding sequence is TGTGCCAGCAGTTACGATGCTGGGAATGAGCAGTTCTTC. Protein sequence: CASSYDAGNEQFF.

The CDR3 reads CASSPGRQPTDTQYF. In nucleotides, the CDR3 is TGCGCCAGCAGCCCCGGCAGGCAACCCACAGATACGCAGTATTTT. The rearrangement links TRBV5-1 to TRBJ2-3, with D unresolved. Looked up from germline, CDR1 is SGHRS and CDR2 is YFSETQ. CDR3 length: 15 residues. Trimming took 4 bases from V and 2 from J, leaving 14 bases between them.

In its sample, this clone is medium-sized. The rearrangement uses TRBV28 and TRBJ2-1; D is ambiguous. Trimming shortened V by 7 bases and J by 0 bases, and 10 bases separated the two germline ends. Germline V lookup: CDR1 MDHEN, CDR2 SYDVKM. The CDR3 runs 14 residues. The CDR3 sequence is CASNRQYSYNEQFF. Here the CDR3 DNA reads TGTGCCAGCAATCGACAATACTCCTACAATGAGCAGTTCTTC.

The chain links TRBV10-3 to TRBJ1-1; D is possibly TRBD1 (5 bases). This CDR3 region has 15 residues. The V end was cut by 0 bases, the J end by 3 bases, with 11 bases between. Germline V gives CDR1 ENHRY, CDR2 SYGVKD. The CDR3 DNA reads TGTGCCATCAGTGAGTCAACCAGAGGGGACACTGAAGCTTTCTTT. This sequence encodes CAISESTRGDTEAFF.

The chain combines TRBV10-2 with TRBJ2-7; D perhaps matches TRBD2 (5 bases). The V gene lost 5 bases and the J gene lost 3 bases, with 17 bases spanning the gap. The CDR3 contains 15 residues. Germline V gene data show CDR1 as WSHSY and CDR2 as SAAADI. CDR3 sequence (DNA): TGCGCCAGCAGTAAACTCGCCGGGAACCACTACGAGCAGTACTTC. It is translated as CASSKLAGNHYEQYF.

This rearrangement joins TRBV11-2 to TRBJ2-7; TRBD1 aligns across 8 bases. Trimming at V came to 7 bases and at J to 4 bases, leaving 9 bases not matched to a gene. The V gene's germline CDR1 is SGHAT and CDR2 FQNNGV. The CDR3 length is 14 residues. In DNA form, the CDR3 reads TGTGCCAGCACCGTACAGGGGGAATCTTACGAGCAGTACTTC. Residues: CASTVQGESYEQYF.

This sequence joins TRBV9 and TRBJ1-1; TRBD1 matches at 12 bases. The CDR3 is 16 residues long. The V gene's germline CDR1 is SGDLS and CDR2 YYNGEE. Trimming at V came to 0 bases and at J to 8 bases, leaving 8 bases not matched to a gene. The DNA for the CDR3 is TGTGCCAGCAGCGTAGCGGCGGGGACAGGGGGCGGAGAAGCTTTCTTT. It encodes CASSVAAGTGGGEAFF.

The chain couples TRBV6-6 to TRBJ1-1; 8 nucleotides match TRBD1. Germline V gives CDR1 MNHNY, CDR2 SVGAGI (reference sequence). J lost 0 bases, V lost 10 bases, and 4 bases had no gene match. This CDR3 region has 13 residues. In nucleotides, the CDR3 is TGTGCCACCAACAGGGGGGTGAACACTGAAGCTTTCTTT. Translation: CATNRGVNTEAFF.

The J gene is TRBJ2-7, the V gene TRBV11-2, with D perhaps matching TRBD2 (5 bases). The V end lost 5 bases, the J end lost 6 bases, and 14 bases lay between the germline ends. Germline V gene sequence: CDR1 SGHAT, CDR2 FQNNGV. This CDR3 comprises 13 residues. This CDR3 is CASSKAVGGEQYF. The CDR3, as DNA: TGTGCCAGCAGCAAGGCCGTAGGAGGCGAGCAGTACTTC.

As to this clone: A much bigger clone sits one base away, suggesting this may be a read error. This chain joins TRBV7-9 and TRBJ2-3; D is undetermined. This CDR3 contains 12 residues. Germline assignment: CDR1 SEHNR and CDR2 FQNEAQ (reference sequence). V dropped 6 bases and J dropped 0 bases, with 4 bases sitting between them. The DNA of the CDR3 is TGTGCCAGCAGGCCTAGCACAGATACGCAGTATTTT. Translated, it gives CASRPSTDTQYF.

The chain employs TRBV7-2 and TRBJ1-3, with 8 bases lining up with TRBD1. The CDR3 loop spans 16 amino acids. Trimming cost V 4 bases and J 2 bases; bases outside gene matches: 7. Germline V gene sequence: CDR1 SGHTA, CDR2 FQGNSA. The CDR3 DNA reads as TGTGCCAGCAGCTCGGTAACAGGGGGTACTGGAAACACCATATATTTT. Amino acid sequence: CASSSVTGGTGNTIYF.

The chain has TRBV28 and TRBJ2-5, with a tentative D call TRBD2 (6 bases). This CDR3 has 17 amino acids. Germline V lookup: CDR1 MDHEN, CDR2 SYDVKM. V was trimmed by 5 bases and J by 8 bases, leaving 27 bases between them. Here the CDR3 reads CASSHSTSRAGLNTQYF. For the CDR3, the DNA is TGTGCCAGCAGTCATTCGACTAGTCGAGCGGGTCTAAATACCCAGTACTTC. Based on the CDR3 plus reference TRBV28 and TRBJ2-5, the full variable domain is DVKVTQSSRYLVKRTGEKVFLECVQDMDHENMFWYRQDPGLGLRLIYFSYDVKMKEKGDIPEGYSVSREKKERFSLILESASTNQTSMYLCASSHSTSRAGLNTQYFGPGTRLLVL.

The chain carries TRBV6-7 and TRBJ1-5; 7 positions match TRBD1. TRBV6-7 is treated as an ORF (open reading frame) with a function not yet certain. With V trimmed by 5 bases and J by 8 bases, 15 bases remained unmatched. This CDR3 comprises 16 residues. DNA for the CDR3: TGTGCCAGCAGTAATACAGGGGAAGGAGGTGAGAAGCCCCAGCATTTT. Its translation: CASSNTGEGGEKPQHF.